The 9 T cell receptor beta chains below come from one sample, sequenced in a study of Graves' ophthalmopathy and Graves' hyperthyroidism. For repertoire sequencing, the TCR beta CDR3 regions were amplified from RNA transcripts. The first-round RT-PCR employed HTBI primers together with the Qiagen OneStep RT-PCR kit. A multiplex PCR was then performed as the second round. From the multiplex PCR reads, TCRdb called clonotypes with MiXCR, one entry per CDR3 protein. The table lists 300,000 to 500,000 distinct CDR3 sequences, 15% to 19% of them singletons. The sample taken for sequencing was peripheral blood. Source of these receptors: a woman in her late teens or twenties with stable Graves' hyperthyroidism.

This clonotype was recorded at least ten times. The chain has TRBV7-2 and TRBJ2-4; D may correspond to TRBD1 or TRBD2 (5 bases each). Germline V CDR1 and CDR2: SGHTA, FQGNSA. There are 15 residues in the CDR3. V was trimmed by 7 bases and J by 3 bases, leaving 16 bases between them. This chain's CDR3 is CASTFPGTDKNIQYF. CDR3 DNA: TGTGCCAGCACTTTTCCCGGGACGGACAAAAACATTCAGTACTTC.

In this sample, this clonotype turned up a few times. The chain has TRBV10-3 and TRBJ2-2; a weak D match, TRBD1 (6 bases). CDR3 length: 16 amino acids. The germline V and J ends were trimmed by 4 bases and 4 bases, with 16 bases remaining between them. Germline-derived CDR1 and CDR2 are ENHRY and SYGVKD. The CDR3 region is CAISAYRDSGTGELFF. The CDR3 nucleotides are TGTGCCATCAGTGCTTACAGGGATTCGGGCACCGGGGAGCTGTTTTTT.

This clonotype has ten or more counts. This chain uses TRBV28 with TRBJ1-5, with a tentative D call TRBD1 (5 bases). Germline V gene data show CDR1 as MDHEN and CDR2 as SYDVKM. The V gene lost 5 bases and the J gene lost 1 base, with 18 bases spanning the gap. The CDR3 runs 17 residues. The CDR3 spells CASSLWQGGGSNQPQHF. CDR3 bases: TGTGCCAGCAGTCTCTGGCAGGGAGGAGGGAGCAATCAGCCCCAGCATTTT.

The chain carries TRBV20-1 and TRBJ2-5, with 10 nucleotides matching TRBD1. This CDR3 comprises 12 residues. Per germline, CDR1 DFQATT and CDR2 SNEGSKA (reference sequence). The V segment lost 6 bases and the J segment 4 bases; nucleotides outside the gene matches: 2. The CDR3 sequence is CSARDRGETQYF. As DNA, the CDR3 is TGCAGTGCCAGGGACAGGGGAGAGACCCAGTACTTC.

In its sample, this clonotype was seen many times. This chain uses TRBV7-2 with TRBJ1-1, with D maybe TRBD1 (5 bases). The CDR3 is 14 residues long. CDR1 is SGHTA, CDR2 FQGNSA, per germline. Trimming stripped 4 bases from V and 0 bases from J, with 9 bases between. CDR3 coding DNA: TGTGCCAGCAGCTCCTGGGGGGTGAACACTGAAGCTTTCTTT. Its protein product is CASSSWGVNTEAFF.

With respect to this clonotype: A read error may be the cause here, since a much bigger clone is one base away. The chain recombines TRBV6-1 with TRBJ1-2; tentatively, D is TRBD1 (6 bases). V was trimmed by 10 bases and J by 6 bases, leaving 18 bases between them. Germline loops: CDR1 MNHNS, CDR2 SASEGT. The CDR3 extends over 13 amino acids. The CDR3 sequence: CATLGGGNHGYTF. The CDR3 DNA is TGTGCCACCCTAGGGGGAGGGAACCATGGCTACACCTTC.

Many counts were recorded for this clonotype. The chain carries TRBV12-3 or TRBV12-4 and TRBJ2-7; 7 nucleotides align to TRBD2. The CDR3 is 15 residues long. V lost 3 bases to trimming and J lost 9 bases; unmatched junction nucleotides: 14. The CDR3 is CASSLGGATRKVQYF. CDR3 coding DNA: TGTGCCAGCAGTTTGGGAGGGGCAACCAGGAAGGTGCAGTACTTC.

This clonotype has a handful of counts. The CDR3 DNA sequence: TGTGCCAGTAGTATTTTGGCGGGGGAAACCGGGGAGCTGTTTTTT. Amino acid sequence: CASSILAGETGELFF. The chain combines TRBV19 with TRBJ2-2, with 7 bases lining up with TRBD2. The V gene's germline CDR1 is LNHDA and CDR2 SQIVND (reference sequence). The CDR3 length is 15 residues. With 3 bases clipped from V and 5 bases from J, the junction kept 6 bases outside the gene matches.

At least ten counts were recorded for this clonotype. The chain couples TRBV2 to TRBJ2-7, with D maybe TRBD1 (5 bases). CDR1 and CDR2 from the germline V gene are SNHLY and FYNNEI. Trimming took 8 bases from V and 1 from J, leaving 9 bases between them. The CDR3 extends over 12 amino acids. The CDR3 DNA sequence: TGTGCCAGCCATGACAGTTCCTACGAGCAGTACTTC. Its translation: CASHDSSYEQYF. Complete variable domain (other parts from reference TRBV2 and TRBJ2-7): EPEVTQTPSHQVTQMGQEVILRCVPISNHLYFYWYRQILGQKVEFLVSFYNNEISEKSEIFDDQFSVERPDGSNFTLKIRSTKLEDSAMYFCASHDSSYEQYFGPGTRLTVT.